This is a list of T cell receptor beta chains from one sample in a study of blood T cell repertoires in COVID-19. The protocol was immunoSEQ multiplex PCR, while the TCRdb copy is restricted to in-frame clones and leaves out a portion. The data show about 150,000 clones, with just over 85% seen just once and around 4.2% held by the top ten. Sample: PBMCs or T cells enriched from blood (not recorded which). The receptors were gathered from a man in his fifties or sixties who had recovered from COVID-19. Both conserved end residues are part of each CDR3. D genes are given only for firm matches. Clone sizes are given selectively: once, few, many, or a class where the clone is expanded.

J gene,D gene,clone size,V gene,CDR3 DNA,CDR3 protein
TRBJ2-1,TRBD2,NA,TRBV7-3,TGTGCCAGCAGCGCAAAGCCATTAGCGGGAGGATCGATTGGAGAGCAGTTCTTC,CASSAKPLAGGSIGEQFF
TRBJ2-1,TRBD2,NA,TRBV2,TGTGCCAGCAGTCCTGCCTTTAGCGGGGGGCTCAATGAGCAGTTCTTC,CASSPAFSGGLNEQFF
TRBJ2-1,TRBD2,NA,TRBV28,TGTGCCAGCAGTCCCCTAGGTAGCGGGGGGCCCGAGCAGTTCTTC,CASSPLGSGGPEQFF
TRBJ1-2,NA,NA,TRBV28,TGTGCCAGCAGTTTGGGGCAGGGTCGCGATGGCTACACCTTC,CASSLGQGRDGYTF
TRBJ2-5,TRBD1,NA,TRBV7-2,TGTGCCAGCAGCTTAGCGGGACAGCAAGAGACCCAGTACTTC,CASSLAGQQETQYF
TRBJ1-2,TRBD1,few,TRBV5-5,TGTGCCAGCAGCTTGCAGGGGGCATATTATGGCTACACCTTC,CASSLQGAYYGYTF
TRBJ2-5,TRBD1,NA,TRBV15,TGTGCCACCAGCAGACGGACAGGGGAAGGGGAGACCCAGTACTTC,CATSRRTGEGETQYF
TRBJ2-5,NA,NA,TRBV27,TGTGCCAGCAGTTTCACTAGTGAAGGAGAGACCCAGTACTTC,CASSFTSEGETQYF
TRBJ2-1,NA,NA,TRBV4-1,TGCGCCAGCGCTAGGGGATCTTCGGGCTACAATGAGCAGTTCTTC,CASARGSSGYNEQFF
TRBJ2-7,TRBD2,NA,TRBV6-5,TGTGCCAGCAGCTCTAGCGGGCCTCCCTACGAGCAGTACTTC,CASSSSGPPYEQYF
TRBJ1-4,NA,few,TRBV19,TGTGCCGAGCAGGGGCCTGAAAAACTGTTTTTT,CAEQGPEKLFF
TRBJ2-6,NA,NA,TRBV3-1/TRBV3-2,TGTGCCAGCAGCCGGAGGAGCTCTGGGGCCAACGTCCTGACTTTC,CASSRRSSGANVLTF
TRBJ1-5,TRBD1,NA,TRBV19,TGTGCCAGTAGTACAGGACAGGGTCGCAATCAGCCCCAGCATTTT,CASSTGQGRNQPQHF
TRBJ1-6,NA,NA,TRBV5-1,TGCGCCAGCAGCTTAACAGGGAATAATTCACCCCTCCACTTT,CASSLTGNNSPLHF
TRBJ1-4,NA,once,TRBV16,TGTGCCAGCAGCCAATCGGGAGGAGAAAAACTGTTTTTT,CASSQSGGEKLFF
TRBJ2-3,NA,once,TRBV11-1,TGTGCCAGCAGCTTAGCTGGGGGGGGCTATAGCACAGATACGCAGTATTTT,CASSLAGGGYSTDTQYF
TRBJ2-1,TRBD2,NA,TRBV10-3,TGTGCCATCAGTGATGGGACTAGCGGAAGGGGCTACAATGAGCAGTTCTTC,CAISDGTSGRGYNEQFF
TRBJ1-5,NA,NA,TRBV19,TGTGCCAGTAGTAATGGGGGGGCTCAGCCCCAGCATTTT,CASSNGGAQPQHF
TRBJ2-1,TRBD2,NA,TRBV14,TGTGCCAGCAGTCCACATGGGAGTGGGCTAGCGGGAACCAAGCAGTTCTTC,CASSPHGSGLAGTKQFF
TRBJ2-5,NA,NA,TRBV5-1,TGCGCCAGCAGCTCCCAAGGGGGGGGGCGCCCTGAGACCCAGTACTTC,CASSSQGGGRPETQYF
TRBJ2-4,NA,few,TRBV28,TGTGCCAGCAGACACAAGATCGGGAAGAACATTCAGTACTTC,CASRHKIGKNIQYF